The 28 T cell receptor beta chains below all came from one sample that was sequenced in a study of PD-L1 blockade in urothelial cancer. Time point meaning: pretreatment peripheral blood. The data were produced by immunoSEQ multiplex PCR, yet TCRdb's version contains in-frame clones alone and is incomplete. The sample holds fewer than 60,000 clones, roughly 80% seen once. Sequenced here: PBMCs, sampled around atezolizumab (anti-PD-L1) treatment. The source is a man between 65 and 85 years old with urothelial cancer.

Only a few counts were recorded for this clone. This chain links TRBV7-9 with TRBJ2-3; D possibly corresponds to TRBD2 (5 bases). Trimming pared 8 bases from V and 0 bases from J, leaving 12 bases between. Germline CDR1 and CDR2: SEHNR and FQNEAQ (reference sequence). The CDR3 is made up of 14 amino acids. DNA of the CDR3: TGTGCCAGCCACGAGGCGGGTAGCACAGATACGCAGTATTTT. Residues: CASHEAGSTDTQYF.

This clone was observed a single time. The chain employs TRBV5-1 and TRBJ2-7, with D uncertain. Trimming took 4 bases from V and 2 from J, leaving 10 bases between them. The CDR3 runs 13 residues. Germline CDR1 reads SGHRS; CDR2 reads YFSETQ. In DNA, the CDR3 is TGCGCCAGCAGCCGATCAGGAACCTACGAGCAGTACTTC. This encodes CASSRSGTYEQYF.

The V gene is TRBV29-1, the J gene TRBJ2-4; the match to TRBD1 covers 9 bases. V was clipped by 6 bases and J by 7 bases; unmatched bases: 10. Germline CDR1 is SQVTM and CDR2 is ANQGSEA. The CDR3 totals 14 residues. The CDR3 is CSVTGTGSENIQYF. The CDR3 coding sequence is TGCAGCGTAACCGGGACAGGGAGTGAGAACATTCAGTACTTC.

This chain connects TRBV6-5 to TRBJ2-1, with D possibly being TRBD1 (6 bases). CDR1 is MNHEY, CDR2 SVGAGI, per germline. The V and J ends lost 5 bases and 8 bases respectively, with 19 bases between them. The CDR3 consists of 15 residues. The CDR3 sequence is CASSNRDIPWDEQFF. The DNA for the CDR3 is TGTGCCAGCAGTAACCGGGACATCCCCTGGGATGAGCAGTTCTTC.

This chain uses TRBV2 with TRBJ2-3; the match to TRBD2 covers 11 bases. The germline V gene encodes CDR1 SNHLY and CDR2 FYNNEI. The V gene end was trimmed by 4 bases and the J gene end by 3 bases; junction bases not matched to a gene: 0. The CDR3 loop spans 14 amino acids. CDR3 nucleotide sequence: TGTGCCAGCAGTGGACTAGCGGGGACAGATACGCAGTATTTT. It specifies CASSGLAGTDTQYF.

CDR3 DNA sequence: TGTGCCAGCTCCCGGGACACCAAACGGGAGCAGTACTTC. It translates to CASSRDTKREQYF. The rearrangement links TRBV18 to TRBJ2-7; TRBD1 might be the D (6 bases). V was pared by 6 bases and J by 7 bases, with 16 bases between. The CDR3 is 13 amino acids. In germline, CDR1 is KGHSH, CDR2 LQKENI.

The chain joins TRBV29-1 to TRBJ2-1; 11 bases are shared with TRBD1. Germline CDR1 SQVTM, CDR2 ANQGSEA. After removal of 7 bases from V and 8 bases from J, the junction contained 13 bases not matched to a gene. The CDR3 is made up of 15 amino acids. CDR3 nucleotides: TGCAGCGCCATCAAGTTGGACAGGGGGCGGGATGAGCAGTTCTTC. Its protein is CSAIKLDRGRDEQFF.

This chain uses TRBV7-7 with TRBJ1-1; D is undetermined. Germline V gives CDR1 SSHAT, CDR2 FNYEAQ (reference sequence). The CDR3 runs to 15 residues. V dropped 2 bases and J dropped 6 bases, with 16 bases sitting between them. The CDR3 sequence: CASSLNPPVGAEAFF. CDR3 in DNA: TGTGCCAGCAGCTTAAACCCACCTGTGGGAGCTGAAGCTTTCTTT.

The rearrangement joins TRBV7-8 to TRBJ2-3, with 13 positions matching TRBD2. This CDR3 contains 19 residues. Looked up from germline, CDR1 is SGHVS and CDR2 is FQNEAQ. Losses at the gene ends were 4 bases for V and 0 bases for J; bases not matched to a gene: 10. CDR3 protein: CASSSGLAGAPWSTDTQYF. The CDR3, as DNA: TGTGCCAGCAGCTCCGGACTAGCGGGGGCCCCTTGGAGCACAGATACGCAGTATTTT.

The rearrangement joins TRBV27 to TRBJ1-2; weak D call: TRBD1 (6 bases). Germline V CDR1 and CDR2: MNHEY, SMNVEV (reference sequence). This CDR3 is built from 15 residues. The V and J ends lost 5 bases and 6 bases respectively, with 19 bases between them. The CDR3 spells CASSPRQASLDGYTF. DNA for the CDR3: TGTGCCAGCAGTCCGAGACAGGCGAGCCTGGATGGCTACACCTTC.

This chain joins TRBV5-4 and TRBJ1-1; D remains ambiguous. CDR1 and CDR2 (germline): SGHNT, YYREEE (reference sequence). The CDR3 sequence is 13 residues long. Trimming pared 7 bases from V and 2 bases from J, leaving 12 bases between. CDR3 sequence: CASSRGGNTEAFF. CDR3 bases: TGTGCCAGCTCCCGGGGAGGTAACACTGAAGCTTTCTTT. The full variable domain, with the rest looked up from reference TRBV5-4 and TRBJ1-1, is ETGVTQSPTHLIKTRGQQVTLRCSSQSGHNTVSWYQQALGQGPQFIFQYYREEENGRGNFPPRFSGLQFPNYSSELNVNALELDDSALYLCASSRGGNTEAFFGQGTRLTVV.

The V and J genes are TRBV27 and TRBJ1-3; the D is unclear. This CDR3 is 14 amino acids long. The V end lost 0 bases, the J end lost 4 bases, and 7 bases lay between the germline ends. Germline CDR1 MNHEY, CDR2 SMNVEV (reference sequence). CDR3 amino acids: CASSLSAPGNTIYF. The CDR3 DNA sequence: TGTGCCAGCAGTTTATCGGCCCCGGGAAACACCATATATTTT.

The chain couples TRBV7-3 to TRBJ2-1; no firm D call. The CDR3 sequence is 16 residues long. The V and J ends lost 2 bases and 0 bases respectively, with 11 bases between them. The germline V gene has CDR1 SGHTA and CDR2 FQGTGA. CDR3 region: CASSLFPSSSYNEQFF. CDR3 DNA: TGTGCCAGCAGCTTATTCCCGTCCAGCTCCTACAATGAGCAGTTCTTC.

V usage is TRBV7-6 and J usage is TRBJ2-3, with 12 bases aligning to TRBD2. V gave up 3 bases and J gave up 3 bases; unmatched junction bases: 7. The CDR3 runs 17 residues. Germline V gene data show CDR1 as SGHVS and CDR2 as FNYEAQ. In DNA form, the CDR3 reads TGTGCCAGCAGCTTGACTAGCGGGGGCAGAGGGACAGATACGCAGTATTTT. This codes for CASSLTSGGRGTDTQYF.

V and J are TRBV4-3 and TRBJ1-2; D perhaps matches TRBD1 (5 bases). The CDR3 runs 16 residues. Trimming removed 0 bases at V and 5 bases at J, with 16 bases between. Germline V CDR1 and CDR2: LGHNA, YSLEER. CDR3 coding DNA: TGCGCCAGCAGCCAAGAGCCTGGCGGGGGTAGGTATGGCTACACCTTC. Protein: CASSQEPGGGRYGYTF.

The V gene is TRBV7-3, the J gene TRBJ1-1; a possible D gene is TRBD1 (6 bases). CDR1 SGHTA and CDR2 FQGTGA come from the germline V gene. The CDR3 length is 13 residues. The ends were cut back, 2 bases at V and 3 bases at J, with 7 bases in the middle. The DNA for the CDR3 is TGTGCCAGCAGCTTATACAGGGACACTGAAGCTTTCTTT. Protein sequence: CASSLYRDTEAFF.

CDR3 nucleotides: TGTGCCAGCAGCCCCGCGCAGGGGCCTCAGTACTTC. It yields the protein CASSPAQGPQYF. V gene TRBV7-2 combines with J gene TRBJ2-4, with a tentative D call TRBD1 (6 bases). V lost 5 bases, J lost 12 bases, and 14 bases lay in between. The CDR3 is 12 amino acids. The germline gives CDR1 SGHTA, CDR2 FQGNSA.

The V and J genes are TRBV9 and TRBJ2-1; no clear D gene. This CDR3 is 16 amino acids long. Trimming stripped 0 bases from V and 5 bases from J, with 15 bases between. Germline V gives CDR1 SGDLS, CDR2 YYNGEE. The CDR3 region has the DNA TGTGCCAGCAGCGTAGCGGCACAGACCTACGACAATGAGCAGTTCTTC. Its translation is CASSVAAQTYDNEQFF. Supplemented by reference TRBV9 and TRBJ2-1, the full variable domain reads DSGVTQTPKHLITATGQRVTLRCSPRSGDLSVYWYQQSLDQGLQFLIQYYNGEERAKGNILERFSAQQFPDLHSELNLSSLELGDSALYFCASSVAAQTYDNEQFFGPGTRLTVL.

The chain joins TRBV7-3 to TRBJ2-7; the match to TRBD1 covers 9 bases. Germline V gene lookup returns CDR1 SGHTA and CDR2 FQGTGA. This CDR3 contains 13 residues. J was trimmed by 6 bases and V by 5 bases; bases with no gene match: 5. CDR3 DNA sequence: TGTGCCAGCAGCAAGGACAGGGGCGGCGAGCAGTACTTC. This gives the protein CASSKDRGGEQYF.

The rearrangement uses TRBV6-6 and TRBJ1-5; D is unresolved. V was pared by 2 bases and J by 0 bases, with 11 bases between. Germline V gene sequence: CDR1 MNHNY, CDR2 SVGAGI (reference sequence). This CDR3 contains 16 residues. As DNA, the CDR3 is TGTGCCAGCAGTTACGGAACAGACTATAGCAATCAGCCCCAGCATTTT. It specifies CASSYGTDYSNQPQHF.

The V gene is TRBV27, the J gene TRBJ2-5; 10 nucleotides line up with TRBD1. In germline, CDR1 is MNHEY, CDR2 SMNVEV (reference sequence). The J segment lost 4 bases and the V segment lost 2 bases, leaving 4 bases of the junction unmatched. This CDR3 spans 15 amino acids. For the CDR3, the DNA is TGTGCCAGCAGTTTACGGGACAGGGGTGGAGAGACCCAGTACTTC. Protein sequence: CASSLRDRGGETQYF.

The V and J genes are TRBV29-1 and TRBJ1-6; D is perhaps TRBD1 (6 bases). Germline V CDR1 and CDR2: SQVTM, ANQGSEA. Deletions cut 5 bases from V and 7 bases from J, with 12 bases between. This CDR3 spans 13 amino acids. DNA of the CDR3: TGCAGCGTTCGGGACACCAGAAATTCACCCCTCCACTTT. Its protein is CSVRDTRNSPLHF.

V and J are TRBV5-1 and TRBJ1-2, with a weak D call TRBD1 (6 bases). V was trimmed by 4 bases and J by 2 bases, leaving 18 bases between them. Per germline, CDR1 SGHRS and CDR2 YFSETQ. This CDR3 spans 16 amino acids. In DNA, the CDR3 is TGCGCCAGCAGCGCACAGGGTACGCCCCGAAACTATGGCTACACCTTC. Its protein product is CASSAQGTPRNYGYTF.

This clone was counted once. CDR3 in DNA: TGCGCCAGCAGCTTGGTGGCAGGGGGCCCTATGAATGAGCAGTTCTTC. It encodes CASSLVAGGPMNEQFF. This rearrangement joins TRBV5-1 to TRBJ2-1, with 8 nucleotides matching TRBD1. The germline gives CDR1 SGHRS, CDR2 YFSETQ. The CDR3 totals 16 residues. The ends lost 0 bases at V and 7 bases at J; junction bases unmatched: 9.

As concerns this clone: Relative to the germline gene, one junction end is altered; a read error may explain this. The genes are TRBV6-5 and TRBJ1-1; the D is unclear. The CDR3 consists of 15 residues. CDR1 MNHEY and CDR2 SVGAGI come from the germline V gene. The CDR3 DNA follows: TGTGCCGGCAGTCGCCGTTGGCAACTGAACACTGAAGCTTTCTTT. Residues: CAGSRRWQLNTEAFF.

This CDR3 is CASRQTSGPSYNEQFF. DNA for the CDR3: TGCGCCAGCAGGCAGACTAGCGGGCCTTCTTACAATGAGCAGTTCTTC. This chain joins TRBV5-1 and TRBJ2-1, with 10 bases matching TRBD2. V lost 5 bases and J lost 4; bases outside the gene matches: 9. This CDR3 spans 16 amino acids. Germline assignment: CDR1 SGHRS and CDR2 YFSETQ.

The CDR3 loop reads CASSSSGGYTGELFF. CDR3 bases: TGTGCCAGCAGTTCGTCCGGGGGTTACACCGGGGAGCTGTTTTTT. The chain recombines TRBV7-9 with TRBJ2-2; D is perhaps TRBD2 (6 bases). Trimming took off 6 bases at V and 3 bases at J, with 14 bases between the two ends. Germline CDR1 and CDR2: SEHNR and FQNEAQ (reference sequence). This CDR3 has 15 amino acids.

The gene calls are TRBV7-8 and TRBJ2-5; TRBD1 agrees at 7 bases. V shed 5 bases and J 3 bases; nucleotides not matched to a gene: 3. This CDR3 comprises 13 residues. Germline lookup yields CDR1 SGHVS and CDR2 FQNEAQ. CDR3 loop: CASSRDREETQYF. The CDR3 DNA reads as TGTGCCAGCAGCAGGGACAGAGAAGAGACCCAGTACTTC.